Below, 15 T cell receptor beta chains from the same sample are listed, as sequenced in a study of cytomegalovirus exposure and HLA in healthy donors. Primers included in the PCR were 60 Vbeta and 13 Jbeta primers. Repertoires were generated with immunoSEQ multiplex PCR, while TCRdb's copy carries only in-frame clones and drops some. The sample holds over 85,000 clones, 81% seen once. The sample consisted of PBMCs. Source of these receptors: a man aged 40-50 years in good health and CMV-seropositive.

The genes are TRBV9 and TRBJ2-1; D is ambiguous. V was shortened by 0 bases and J by 6 bases, with 7 bases between the two germline ends. The CDR3 consists of 13 residues. In germline, CDR1 is SGDLS, CDR2 YYNGEE. The CDR3 spells CASSVDEVNEQFF. The CDR3 region has the DNA TGTGCCAGCAGCGTAGATGAGGTCAATGAGCAGTTCTTC.

Here the CDR3 DNA reads TGCGCCAGCAGCTTTACAAACCCCCCTGTGGACACCATATATTTT. Amino acids: CASSFTNPPVDTIYF. V usage is TRBV5-1 and J usage is TRBJ1-3; D is uncertain. Germline CDR1 is SGHRS and CDR2 is YFSETQ. CDR3 length: 15 amino acids. Trimming stripped 2 bases from V and 8 bases from J, with 17 bases between. Together with reference TRBV5-1 and TRBJ1-3, the CDR3 gives the full variable domain: KAGVTQTPRYLIKTRGQQVTLSCSPISGHRSVSWYQQTPGQGLQFLFEYFSETQRNKGNFPGRFSGRQFSNSRSEMNVSTLELGDSALYLCASSFTNPPVDTIYFGEGSWLTVV.

This chain uses TRBV7-2 with TRBJ2-7, with 7 bases matching TRBD1. CDR3 length: 13 amino acids. Germline V gives CDR1 SGHTA, CDR2 FQGNSA. The ends lost 5 bases at V and 3 bases at J; junction bases unmatched: 4. The CDR3 protein is CASSPDRVYEQYF. The CDR3 DNA sequence: TGTGCCAGCAGCCCCGACAGGGTCTACGAGCAGTACTTC.

The chain uses TRBV10-2 and TRBJ2-2; 7 bases line up with TRBD1. V shed 6 bases and J 0 bases; nucleotides not matched to a gene: 10. Germline V gives CDR1 WSHSY, CDR2 SAAADI. The CDR3 sequence is 17 residues long. The CDR3 DNA is TGCGCCAGCAGGAACTTACGGGGACAGTCGAACACCGGGGAGCTGTTTTTT. Its translation is CASRNLRGQSNTGELFF.

Here the CDR3 DNA reads TGTGCCAGCAGCGTAGGGGGGGGACAGGGGTATGGCTACACCTTC. This translates into CASSVGGGQGYGYTF. The J gene is TRBJ1-2, the V gene TRBV9; 10 bases match TRBD1. The V and J ends lost 0 bases and 5 bases, in that order; junction bases with no gene match: 4. The CDR3 spans 15 residues. CDR1 and CDR2 (germline): SGDLS, YYNGEE.

The chain couples TRBV18 to TRBJ2-1; 8 bases agree with TRBD1. CDR3 length equals 17 residues. Germline assignment: CDR1 KGHSH and CDR2 LQKENI. The V gene end was trimmed by 0 bases and the J gene end by 3 bases; junction bases not matched to a gene: 7. The CDR3 DNA reads as TGTGCCAGCTCACCACCCTTCTGGGACAGGCTCTACAATGAGCAGTTCTTC. This gives the protein CASSPPFWDRLYNEQFF. Full variable domain (missing parts from reference TRBV18 and TRBJ2-1): NAGVMQNPRHLVRRRGQEARLRCSPMKGHSHVYWYRQLPEEGLKFMVYLQKENIIDESGMPKERFSAEFPKEGPSILRIQQVVRGDSAAYFCASSPPFWDRLYNEQFFGPGTRLTVL.

The V call is TRBV19, the J call TRBJ1-4; D not certain. Between the trimmed V and J ends, which lost 3 bases and 3 bases, there was a span of 8 bases. CDR3 size: 14 residues. CDR1 and CDR2 (germline): LNHDA, SQIVND (reference sequence). The CDR3 sequence is CASSMMNSNEKLFF. The CDR3 region has the DNA TGTGCCAGTAGTATGATGAACTCTAATGAAAAACTGTTTTTT.

This chain joins TRBV6-1 and TRBJ2-7, with TRBD2 matching over 12 bases. The V gene end was trimmed by 3 bases and the J gene end by 6 bases; junction bases not matched to a gene: 6. The CDR3 has 15 residues. Germline loops: CDR1 MNHNS, CDR2 SASEGT. As DNA, the CDR3 is TGTGCCAGCAGTGACGGTTTACTAGCGGGAGGCGAGCAGTACTTC. This codes for CASSDGLLAGGEQYF.

CDR3 residues: CASSPLGQGFGGYTF. The CDR3 bases are TGTGCCAGCTCACCATTGGGACAGGGGTTTGGCGGCTACACCTTC. The chain carries TRBV18 and TRBJ1-2; 10 nucleotides align to TRBD1. This CDR3 comprises 15 residues. Trimming at V came to 2 bases and at J to 8 bases, leaving 8 bases not matched to a gene. Per germline, CDR1 KGHSH and CDR2 LQKENI.

The gene calls are TRBV9 and TRBJ2-5; no clear D gene. This CDR3 spans 16 amino acids. Trimming pared 0 bases from V and 5 bases from J, leaving 17 bases between. Germline V gene sequence: CDR1 SGDLS, CDR2 YYNGEE. The CDR3 loop is CASSVAPRYFLETQYF. The CDR3 nucleotides read TGTGCCAGCAGCGTAGCTCCCAGGTATTTTCTGGAGACCCAGTACTTC.

This chain links TRBV5-6 with TRBJ1-1; 8 bases agree with TRBD1. The CDR3 contains 18 residues. Germline CDR1 SGHDT, CDR2 YYEEEE. Unmatched junction bases numbered 10, after V lost 0 bases and J lost 0 bases. The CDR3 DNA reads as TGTGCCAGCAGCTTGGCCTTAGGGACAGGAGATTTGAACACTGAAGCTTTCTTT. This sequence encodes CASSLALGTGDLNTEAFF.

The rearrangement joins TRBV28 to TRBJ2-2, with D unresolved. Germline V gene data show CDR1 as MDHEN and CDR2 as SYDVKM. The CDR3 length is 15 residues. With 4 bases removed from V and 1 base from J, the gap between germline ends came to 10 bases. Here the CDR3 reads CASSSHGENTGELFF. The CDR3, as DNA: TGTGCCAGCAGTTCCCACGGAGAGAACACCGGGGAGCTGTTTTTT.

The chain uses TRBV5-1 and TRBJ2-7, with D perhaps matching TRBD1 (6 bases). Germline V CDR1 and CDR2: SGHRS, YFSETQ. CDR3 length equals 14 residues. V lost 4 bases, J lost 3 bases, and 14 bases lay in between. The CDR3 protein is CASSPVGQSYEQYF. The CDR3 nucleotides are TGCGCCAGCAGCCCCGTTGGACAGAGCTACGAGCAGTACTTC.

V is TRBV7-9 and J is TRBJ2-5; TRBD1 might be the D (5 bases). The CDR3 loop spans 13 amino acids. V lost 8 bases to trimming and J lost 1 base, with 11 bases between them. The germline CDR1 and CDR2 sequences are SEHNR and FQNEAQ (reference sequence). Here the CDR3 DNA reads TGTGCCAGCGGCAGGGCAAGCCAAGAGACCCAGTACTTC. Residues: CASGRASQETQYF.

The chain uses TRBV6-1 and TRBJ1-5; 8 bases agree with TRBD1. Trimming took 6 bases from V and 4 from J; bases not matched to a gene: 5. CDR3 length equals 14 residues. Germline lookup yields CDR1 MNHNS and CDR2 SASEGT. The CDR3 DNA reads as TGTGCCAGCAGCTGGGGACAGGTGAATCAGCCCCAGCATTTT. It translates to CASSWGQVNQPQHF.